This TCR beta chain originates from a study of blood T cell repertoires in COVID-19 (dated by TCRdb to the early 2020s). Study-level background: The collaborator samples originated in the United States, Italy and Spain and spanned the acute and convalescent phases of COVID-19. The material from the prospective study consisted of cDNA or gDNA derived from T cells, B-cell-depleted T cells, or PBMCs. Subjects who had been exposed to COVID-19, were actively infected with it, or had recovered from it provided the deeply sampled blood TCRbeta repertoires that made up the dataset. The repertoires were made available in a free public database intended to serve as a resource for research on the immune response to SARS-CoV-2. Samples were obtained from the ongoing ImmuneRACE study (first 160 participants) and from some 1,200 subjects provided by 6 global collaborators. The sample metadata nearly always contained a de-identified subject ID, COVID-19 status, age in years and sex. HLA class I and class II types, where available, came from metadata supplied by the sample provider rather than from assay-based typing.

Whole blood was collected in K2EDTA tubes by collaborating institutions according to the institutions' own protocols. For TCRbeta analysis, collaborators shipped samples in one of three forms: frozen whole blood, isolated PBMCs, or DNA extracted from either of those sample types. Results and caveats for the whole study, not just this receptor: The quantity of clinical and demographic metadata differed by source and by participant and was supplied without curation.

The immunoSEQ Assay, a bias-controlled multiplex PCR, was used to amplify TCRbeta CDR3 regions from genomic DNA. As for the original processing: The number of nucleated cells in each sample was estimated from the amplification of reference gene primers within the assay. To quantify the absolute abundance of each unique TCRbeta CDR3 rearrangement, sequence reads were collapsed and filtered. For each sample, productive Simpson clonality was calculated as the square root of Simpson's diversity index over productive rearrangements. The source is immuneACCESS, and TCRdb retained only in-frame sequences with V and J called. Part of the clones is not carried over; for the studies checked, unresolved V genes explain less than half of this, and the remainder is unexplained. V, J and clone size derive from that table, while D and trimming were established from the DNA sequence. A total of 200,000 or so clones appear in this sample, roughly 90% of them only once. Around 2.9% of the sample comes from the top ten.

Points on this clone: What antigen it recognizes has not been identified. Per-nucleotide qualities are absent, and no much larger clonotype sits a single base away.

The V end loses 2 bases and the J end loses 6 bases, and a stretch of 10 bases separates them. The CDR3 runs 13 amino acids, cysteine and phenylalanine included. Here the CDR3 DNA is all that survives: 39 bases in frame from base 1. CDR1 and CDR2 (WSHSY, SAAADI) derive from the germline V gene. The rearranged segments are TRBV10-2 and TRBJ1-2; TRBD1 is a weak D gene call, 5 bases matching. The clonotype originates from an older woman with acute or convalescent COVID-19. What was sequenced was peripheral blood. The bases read TGCGCCAGCAGTGAGGCGGGACGGCATGGCTACACCTTC. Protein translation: CASSEAGRHGYTF.